These T cell receptor beta chains were read from a single sample in a study of Ad26.COV2.S vaccination and SARS-CoV-2 variants. Profiled with immunoSEQ multiplex PCR; TCRdb holds only in-frame clones, not every one. The table lists around 340,000 clones, approximately 86% of them singletons. Sample: peripheral blood, taken in a trial of Ad26.COV2.S vaccine versus placebo. These TCRs come from a person between 18 and 59 years old who received the Ad26.COV2.S COVID-19 vaccine or a placebo. Both conserved end residues are part of each CDR3. A D gene is named only where the DNA matches it firmly. Clone size is given for some rows only: seen once, a few or many times, or a class if the clone is expanded.

NA TRBJ1-5 NA TRBV19 CASRSGLSNQPQHF TGTGCCAGTAGAAGCGGTTTGAGCAATCAGCCCCAGCATTTT
NA TRBJ1-4 NA TRBV6-2/TRBV6-3 CASSLGTGGREKLFF TGTGCCAGCAGCCTTGGAACAGGTGGGCGCGAAAAACTGTTTTTT
TRBD1 TRBJ2-7 NA TRBV7-8 CASSPQDRGREQYF TGTGCCAGCAGCCCTCAGGACAGGGGGCGCGAGCAGTACTTC
NA TRBJ1-1 NA TRBV18 CASSPPSRVGNTEAFF TGTGCCAGCTCACCACCGTCCAGGGTGGGGAACACTGAAGCTTTCTTT
TRBD2 TRBJ2-7 once TRBV28 CASRPSGNYEQYF TGTGCCAGCAGACCTAGCGGGAACTACGAGCAGTACTTC
NA TRBJ2-1 once TRBV27 CASSLYRTPRGNEQFF TGTGCCAGCAGTCTTTACCGGACCCCTCGGGGCAATGAGCAGTTCTTC
TRBD1 TRBJ1-5 NA TRBV28 CASSSGTGVGNQPQHF TGTGCCAGCAGCAGCGGGACAGGGGTTGGCAATCAGCCCCAGCATTTT
NA TRBJ1-2 NA TRBV6-2/TRBV6-3 CASSPLYGYTF TGTGCCAGCAGTCCGCTCTATGGCTACACCTTC
TRBD2 TRBJ2-5 once TRBV2 CASSESSGRAKETQYF TGTGCCAGCAGTGAGTCGAGCGGGAGGGCCAAAGAGACCCAGTACTTC
NA TRBJ2-3 NA TRBV28 CASSFWKATDTQYF TGTGCCAGCAGTTTTTGGAAAGCCACAGATACGCAGTATTTT
TRBD1 TRBJ2-2 NA TRBV19 CASSYPGQVNTGELFF TGTGCCAGTAGTTATCCGGGACAGGTGAACACCGGGGAGCTGTTTTTT